This TCR beta chain came from a study of cytomegalovirus exposure and HLA in healthy donors. Study in general: Early release data held some 80 million unique TCRs from HLA-typed donors. Most donors, more than 80% of approximately 400 genotyped, fell in the Caucasian-associated ancestry cluster. Study-wide findings and caveats: Roughly uniform sequencing depth across donors was assumed, possibly incorrectly.

The germline CDR1 and CDR2 sequences are SQVTM and ANQGSEA. Trimming at V came to 7 bases and at J to 2 bases, leaving 11 bases not matched to a gene. The CDR3 spans 14 residues. Amplification used 60 Vbeta primers and 13 Jbeta primers. Using immunoSEQ multiplex PCR, the repertoire was profiled, and TCRdb retains in-frame clones only, with some absent. The sample records 150,000 to 200,000 clones, about 81% being singletons. A note on this clone: Its antigen is still unknown.

This chain connects TRBV29-1 to TRBJ2-7; 7 bases agree with TRBD1. Sequenced input: PBMCs. The receptor's source is a man younger than 35 in good health and CMV-seronegative. CDR3 sequence: CSAQGGDRTYEQYF. The DNA of the CDR3 is TGCAGCGCCCAGGGTGGGGACAGAACCTACGAGCAGTACTTC.